Following are 27 T cell receptor beta chains from one sample sequenced in a study of blood T cell repertoires in COVID-19. The data were produced by immunoSEQ multiplex PCR, yet TCRdb's version contains in-frame clones alone and is incomplete. The sample includes roughly 160,000 clones, around nine tenths of them seen just once. The sequenced sample was peripheral blood. These receptors were obtained from an older woman with COVID-19, enrolled during active disease.

V gene TRBV9 combines with J gene TRBJ2-7; 8 nucleotides line up with TRBD1. This CDR3 comprises 14 residues. Trimming removed 3 bases from V and 3 bases from J; junction bases left unmatched: 5. The germline CDR1 and CDR2 sequences are SGDLS and YYNGEE. The CDR3 region has the DNA TGTGCCAGCAGCGGGGGGACAGGTGGCTACGAGCAGTACTTC. Translating it yields CASSGGTGGYEQYF.

The chain recombines TRBV19 with TRBJ2-1; 11 bases agree with TRBD2. The germline gives CDR1 LNHDA, CDR2 SQIVND (reference sequence). There are 16 residues in the CDR3. J was trimmed by 8 bases and V by 10 bases; bases with no gene match: 16. For the CDR3, the DNA is TGTGCCACCGGACAGAGAGTAGCGGGGGGGTCGGATGAGCAGTTCTTC. Protein: CATGQRVAGGSDEQFF.

The gene calls are TRBV9 and TRBJ2-5; 7 bases align to TRBD1. In germline, CDR1 is SGDLS, CDR2 YYNGEE. After removal of 0 bases from V and 3 bases from J, the junction contained 2 bases not matched to a gene. The CDR3 covers 14 residues. CDR3 coding DNA: TGTGCCAGCAGCGTAGGGGGACAGAAAGAGACCCAGTACTTC. It specifies CASSVGGQKETQYF.

The V and J genes are TRBV2 and TRBJ2-1; D possibly corresponds to TRBD2 (6 bases). Germline CDR1 SNHLY, CDR2 FYNNEI. The CDR3 is made up of 18 amino acids. Trimming pared 1 base from V and 3 bases from J, leaving 19 bases between. The CDR3 DNA follows: TGTGCCAGCAGTGAAGGTCCCGAACTAGCCACGCACTACAATGAGCAGTTCTTC. Its translation: CASSEGPELATHYNEQFF.

This chain connects TRBV6-1 to TRBJ1-5, with 7 bases aligning to TRBD1. Germline V CDR1 and CDR2: MNHNS, SASEGT. This CDR3 is built from 20 residues. V trimming: 4 bases; J trimming: 2 bases; junction bases outside the gene matches: 20. The CDR3 reads CASSGQGGIPNLVGNQPQHF. The CDR3 bases are TGTGCCAGCAGTGGCCAGGGGGGTATTCCGAATTTAGTAGGCAATCAGCCCCAGCATTTT.

This clone was observed a single time. J is TRBJ2-7 and V is TRBV5-1; D possibly corresponds to TRBD1 (6 bases). CDR3 size: 14 residues. V was clipped by 0 bases and J by 2 bases, with 9 bases between them. Germline V gives CDR1 SGHRS, CDR2 YFSETQ. The CDR3 reads CASSLDAGAYEQYF. The CDR3 nucleotides are TGCGCCAGCAGCTTGGATGCAGGGGCCTACGAGCAGTACTTC.

This clone was detected once. The chain has TRBV10-3 and TRBJ2-1, with 10 bases that match TRBD1. Per germline, CDR1 ENHRY and CDR2 SYGVKD. CDR3 length equals 14 residues. V lost 9 bases to trimming and J lost 4 bases; unmatched junction nucleotides: 6. The CDR3: CAIAGTGDYNEQFF. CDR3 nucleotides: TGTGCCATTGCGGGGACAGGGGATTACAATGAGCAGTTCTTC.

The chain employs TRBV15 and TRBJ1-2; weak D call: TRBD1 (6 bases). CDR1 is LNHNV, CDR2 YYDKDF, per germline (reference sequence). The germline V and J ends were trimmed by 0 bases and 4 bases, with 12 bases remaining between them. The length of the CDR3 is 15 residues. The CDR3 coding sequence is TGTGCCACCAGCAGAGACGCAGGGGCTGGCTATGGCTACACCTTC. This translates into CATSRDAGAGYGYTF.

This clone was detected only once. The V and J genes are TRBV5-1 and TRBJ1-4; TRBD1 matches 7 bases. This CDR3 has 15 residues. The V segment lost 3 bases and the J segment 5 bases; nucleotides outside the gene matches: 7. Per germline, CDR1 SGHRS and CDR2 YFSETQ. CDR3 region: CASSSTGTDNEKLFF. The CDR3, as DNA: TGCGCCAGCAGCTCTACGGGGACAGACAATGAAAAACTGTTTTTT. The whole variable domain, filled in from reference TRBV5-1 and TRBJ1-4, reads KAGVTQTPRYLIKTRGQQVTLSCSPISGHRSVSWYQQTPGQGLQFLFEYFSETQRNKGNFPGRFSGRQFSNSRSEMNVSTLELGDSALYLCASSSTGTDNEKLFFGSGTQLSVL.

This chain joins TRBV10-3 and TRBJ1-1; D possibly corresponds to TRBD1 (5 bases). The CDR3 totals 14 residues. With 7 bases removed from V and 2 bases from J, the gap between germline ends came to 14 bases. Germline V gives CDR1 ENHRY, CDR2 SYGVKD. The CDR3 coding sequence is TGTGCCATCACCCCGACAGCTCCTAACACTGAAGCTTTCTTT. Translating gives CAITPTAPNTEAFF.

V and J are TRBV11-2 and TRBJ1-1; 11 nucleotides agree with TRBD1. Germline V CDR1 and CDR2: SGHAT, FQNNGV. The CDR3 consists of 15 residues. J gave up 9 bases and V 5 bases, and 11 bases lay outside the gene matches. CDR3 DNA sequence: TGTGCCAGCAGCCATGACGGGACAGGGGGGTTAAAAGCTTTCTTT. It encodes CASSHDGTGGLKAFF.

Written as DNA, the CDR3 is TGTGCCAGCAGCCAGGAGGTGACTAGCGGAAACACCGGGGAGCTGTTTTTT. Protein product: CASSQEVTSGNTGELFF. J is TRBJ2-2 and V is TRBV3-1 (or the pseudogene TRBV3-2), with TRBD2 identical over 9 bases. After removal of 3 bases from V and 2 bases from J, the junction contained 7 bases not matched to a gene. Germline assignment: CDR1 LGHDT and CDR2 YNNKEL (reference sequence). The CDR3 runs 17 residues.

The chain joins TRBV2 to TRBJ1-4; D is unresolved. The CDR3 consists of 13 residues. V dropped 2 bases and J dropped 11 bases, with 12 bases sitting between them. Germline CDR1 SNHLY, CDR2 FYNNEI. The CDR3 coding sequence is TGTGCCAGCAGTGAATTTATAGAGAGTAAACTGTTTTTT. Its translation is CASSEFIESKLFF.

The genes are TRBV9 and TRBJ1-6, with 10 bases identical to TRBD1. With V trimmed by 4 bases and J by 4 bases, 2 bases remained unmatched. The germline CDR1 and CDR2 sequences are SGDLS and YYNGEE. CDR3 length equals 15 residues. The CDR3 nucleotides read TGTGCCAGCAGCACGGGACAGGGGTATAATTCACCCCTCCACTTT. Protein sequence: CASSTGQGYNSPLHF.

The chain has TRBV6-6 and TRBJ2-7; D is possibly TRBD2 (5 bases). This CDR3 is 16 amino acids long. The V gene's germline CDR1 is MNHNY and CDR2 SVGAGI (reference sequence). The V gene lost 0 bases and the J gene lost 7 bases, with 19 bases spanning the gap. This chain's CDR3 is CASSYSILDWRKEQYF. The DNA for the CDR3 is TGTGCCAGCAGTTACTCGATTCTGGACTGGCGCAAGGAGCAGTACTTC.

The genes are TRBV5-5 and TRBJ2-7, with 7 bases lining up with TRBD1. V shed 2 bases and J 12 bases; nucleotides not matched to a gene: 5. The CDR3 sequence is 11 residues long. The germline gives CDR1 SGHKS, CDR2 YYEKEE (reference sequence). The CDR3 DNA is TGTGCCAGCAGCTTAGACAGGGCTGCGTACTTC. Its translation is CASSLDRAAYF.

CDR3 DNA: TGTGCCAGCAGAGGGACAGACGTATCAGGCTACACCTTC. Translation gives CASRGTDVSGYTF. The chain is built from TRBV6-6 and TRBJ1-2, with 7 nucleotides matching TRBD1. V was pared by 6 bases and J by 8 bases, with 9 bases of the junction left unmatched. The germline V gene has CDR1 MNHNY and CDR2 SVGAGI (reference sequence). CDR3 length: 13 residues.

The chain is built from TRBV6-5 and TRBJ1-2, with TRBD1 as a possible D gene (6 bases). CDR3 length: 13 residues. CDR1 and CDR2 from the germline V gene are MNHEY and SVGAGI. V was shortened by 6 bases and J by 4 bases, with 12 bases between the two germline ends. The CDR3 loop reads CASRSGQLYGYTF. The CDR3 coding sequence is TGTGCCAGCAGGTCCGGACAGCTCTATGGCTACACCTTC.

The chain employs TRBV28 and TRBJ2-1; 7 nucleotides align to TRBD1. Germline lookup yields CDR1 MDHEN and CDR2 SYDVKM. After removal of 2 bases from V and 4 bases from J, the junction contained 5 bases not matched to a gene. The CDR3 is made up of 15 amino acids. CDR3 loop: CASSLVQGDYNEQFF. The CDR3, as DNA: TGTGCCAGCAGTTTAGTCCAGGGGGATTACAATGAGCAGTTCTTC.

This clone was observed a handful of times. The V call is TRBV2, the J call TRBJ1-5; 11 bases are shared with TRBD1. The CDR3 covers 16 residues. Germline V gene sequence: CDR1 SNHLY, CDR2 FYNNEI. With 6 bases clipped from V and 2 bases from J, the junction kept 6 bases outside the gene matches. CDR3 DNA: TGTGCCAGCAGCGGGACAGGGGGGAGCGGCAATCAGCCCCAGCATTTT. It encodes CASSGTGGSGNQPQHF.

The rearrangement uses TRBV2 and TRBJ1-2; D not resolved. The CDR3 length is 14 residues. The germline gives CDR1 SNHLY, CDR2 FYNNEI. The V and J ends lost 5 bases and 8 bases respectively, with 18 bases between them. CDR3 region: CASSTGALTMGYTF. CDR3 nucleotide sequence: TGTGCCAGCAGTACGGGAGCCCTTACCATGGGCTACACCTTC.

This clone appeared a single time. The chain employs TRBV29-1 and TRBJ1-2, with D possibly matching TRBD1 (6 bases). The germline gives CDR1 SQVTM, CDR2 ANQGSEA. The germline V and J ends were trimmed by 5 bases and 2 bases, with 21 bases remaining between them. The CDR3 sequence is 16 residues long. DNA for the CDR3: TGCAGCGTTCTCACCGGGACATTGTTTCCGAACTATGGCTACACCTTC. It translates to CSVLTGTLFPNYGYTF.

The chain couples TRBV5-6 to TRBJ2-1, with 10 bases matching TRBD1. Per the germline V gene, CDR1 is SGHDT and CDR2 is YYEEEE. CDR3 length equals 14 residues. The J segment lost 5 bases and the V segment lost 3 bases, leaving 2 bases of the junction unmatched. The CDR3 protein is CASSWGQGNNEQFF. The CDR3 DNA is TGTGCCAGCAGCTGGGGACAGGGGAACAATGAGCAGTTCTTC.

The chain recombines TRBV5-1 with TRBJ1-6; D possibly corresponds to TRBD1 (6 bases). CDR1 is SGHRS, CDR2 YFSETQ, per germline. The CDR3 consists of 14 residues. The V and J ends lost 4 bases and 6 bases respectively, with 11 bases between them. In DNA, the CDR3 is TGCGCCAGCAGCGCCCCGGACAGTAATTCACCCCTCCACTTT. Its translation: CASSAPDSNSPLHF.

The table lists this clone with a count of one. V gene TRBV27 combines with J gene TRBJ1-5; D may be TRBD1 (5 bases). Germline-derived CDR1 and CDR2 are MNHEY and SMNVEV (reference sequence). The CDR3 has 13 amino acids. Trimming shortened V by 6 bases and J by 4 bases, and 10 bases separated the two germline ends. The CDR3, as DNA: TGTGCCAGCAGGGGGCAGAAAAATCAGCCCCAGCATTTT. Protein: CASRGQKNQPQHF.

This rearrangement joins TRBV5-1 to TRBJ1-3, with D perhaps TRBD1 (6 bases). The CDR3 has 17 amino acids. The V gene lost 4 bases and the J gene lost 0 bases, with 17 bases spanning the gap. Germline CDR1 and CDR2: SGHRS and YFSETQ. The chain's CDR3 is CASSPDGGPNSGNTIYF. The CDR3 bases are TGCGCCAGCAGCCCGGACGGGGGGCCAAACTCTGGAAACACCATATATTTT.

The chain carries TRBV6-5 and TRBJ2-5; 8 nucleotides align to TRBD2. Germline CDR1 reads MNHEY; CDR2 reads SVGAGI. The junction had 4 bases not matched to a gene; V was cut back by 7 bases and J by 3 bases. There are 13 residues in the CDR3. CDR3 protein: CASMLRGEETQYF. CDR3 bases: TGTGCCAGCATGTTGCGGGGGGAAGAGACCCAGTACTTC.